This T cell receptor (beta chain) was documented in a study of CD8+ T cells in alopecia areata. The study, taken as a whole, reports: Between patients, shared TCR sequences were less clear than in mice. This was possibly due in part to HLA diversity in the patient population. Many expanded lesional clones persisted during tofacitinib (in both scalp and blood). Under tofacitinib, fewer expanded CD8+ clones appeared among the top 100 scalp clones.

The treatment is: oral pan-JAK inhibitor, 5-10 mg twice daily. Peripheral blood, together with lesional scalp punch biopsies, was collected from alopecia areata patients. Reverse transcription of extracted RNA yielded cDNA, which provided the sequencing template. Generated by immunoSEQ multiplex PCR, the TCRdb table keeps only in-frame clones and is missing some. The table has about 270,000 clones, 60% seen once. The CDR3 consists of 14 residues. The V end was cut by 4 bases, the J end by 14 bases, with 19 bases between. The V gene's germline CDR1 is SGHNT and CDR2 YYREEE (reference sequence). With respect to this clone: Its cognate antigen is unknown.

The sequence was obtained from a human donor with alopecia areata. This sample comprised CD4+ T cells sorted from blood, obtained between weeks 51 and 54, from a patient treated with tofacitinib. The chain recombines TRBV5-4 with TRBJ1-6, with TRBD1 as a possible D gene (5 bases). The CDR3 region is CASSDPTGGRSLHF. Written as DNA, the CDR3 is TGTGCCAGCAGCGACCCCACAGGAGGAAGGTCCCTCCACTTT.